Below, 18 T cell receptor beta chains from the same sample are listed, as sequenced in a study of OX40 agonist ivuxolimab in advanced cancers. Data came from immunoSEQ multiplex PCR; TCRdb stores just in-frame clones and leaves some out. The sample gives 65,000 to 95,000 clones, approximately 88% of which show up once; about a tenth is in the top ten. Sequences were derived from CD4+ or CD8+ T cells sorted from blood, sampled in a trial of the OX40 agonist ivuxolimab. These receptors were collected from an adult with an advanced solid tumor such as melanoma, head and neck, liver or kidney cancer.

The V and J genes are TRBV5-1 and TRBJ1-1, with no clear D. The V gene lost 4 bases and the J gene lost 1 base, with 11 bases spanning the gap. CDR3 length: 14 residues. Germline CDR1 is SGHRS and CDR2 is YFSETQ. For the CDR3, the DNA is TGCGCCAGCAGCCCCTGGACTGGGAACACTGAAGCTTTCTTT. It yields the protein CASSPWTGNTEAFF.

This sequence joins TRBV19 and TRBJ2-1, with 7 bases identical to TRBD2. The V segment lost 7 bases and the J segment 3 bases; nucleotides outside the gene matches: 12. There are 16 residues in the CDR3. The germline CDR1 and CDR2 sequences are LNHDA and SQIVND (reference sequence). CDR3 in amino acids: CASTVQAGTDYNEQFF. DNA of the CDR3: TGTGCCAGTACCGTGCAAGCGGGGACCGACTACAATGAGCAGTTCTTC.

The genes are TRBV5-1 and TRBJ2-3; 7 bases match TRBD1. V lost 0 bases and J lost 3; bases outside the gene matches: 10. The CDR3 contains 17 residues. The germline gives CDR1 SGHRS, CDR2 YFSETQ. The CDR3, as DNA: TGCGCCAGCAGCTTGGGTCGGGACAGCCTATTAACAGATACGCAGTATTTT. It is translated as CASSLGRDSLLTDTQYF. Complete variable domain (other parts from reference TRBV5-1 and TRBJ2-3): KAGVTQTPRYLIKTRGQQVTLSCSPISGHRSVSWYQQTPGQGLQFLFEYFSETQRNKGNFPGRFSGRQFSNSRSEMNVSTLELGDSALYLCASSLGRDSLLTDTQYFGPGTRLTVL.

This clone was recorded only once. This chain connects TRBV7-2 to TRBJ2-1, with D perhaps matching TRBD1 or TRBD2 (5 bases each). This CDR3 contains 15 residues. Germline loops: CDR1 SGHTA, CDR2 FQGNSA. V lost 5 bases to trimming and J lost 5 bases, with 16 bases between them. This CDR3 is CASSAGGNRDNEQFF. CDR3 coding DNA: TGTGCCAGCAGCGCTGGGGGTAATCGGGACAATGAGCAGTTCTTC.

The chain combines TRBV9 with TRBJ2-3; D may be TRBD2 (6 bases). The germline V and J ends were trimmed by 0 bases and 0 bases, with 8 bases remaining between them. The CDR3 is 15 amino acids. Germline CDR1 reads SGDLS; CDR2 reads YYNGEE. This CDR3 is CASSVAGDSTDTQYF. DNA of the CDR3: TGTGCCAGCAGCGTAGCGGGGGACAGCACAGATACGCAGTATTTT.

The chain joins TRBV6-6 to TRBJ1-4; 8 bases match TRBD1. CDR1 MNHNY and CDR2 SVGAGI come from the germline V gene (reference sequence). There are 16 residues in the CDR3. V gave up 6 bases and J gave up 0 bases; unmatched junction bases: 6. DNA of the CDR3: TGTGCCAGCAGATCGGGACAGGTTGCAACTAATGAAAAACTGTTTTTT. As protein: CASRSGQVATNEKLFF.

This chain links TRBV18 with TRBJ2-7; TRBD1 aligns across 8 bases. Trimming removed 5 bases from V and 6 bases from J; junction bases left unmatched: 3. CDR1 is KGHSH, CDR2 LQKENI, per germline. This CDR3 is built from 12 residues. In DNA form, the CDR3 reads TGTGCCAGCTCATTCGACAGGGGCGAGCAGTACTTC. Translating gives CASSFDRGEQYF.

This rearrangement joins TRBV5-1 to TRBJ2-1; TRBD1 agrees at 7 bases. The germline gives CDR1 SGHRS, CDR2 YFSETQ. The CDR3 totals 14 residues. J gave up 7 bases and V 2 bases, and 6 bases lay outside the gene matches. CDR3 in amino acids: CASSFPRDSNEQFF. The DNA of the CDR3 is TGCGCCAGCAGCTTCCCCAGGGACAGTAATGAGCAGTTCTTC.

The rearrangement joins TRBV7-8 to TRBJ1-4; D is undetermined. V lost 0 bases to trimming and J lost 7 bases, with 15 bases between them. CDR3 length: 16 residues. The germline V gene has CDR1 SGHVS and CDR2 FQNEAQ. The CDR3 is CASSLAQVAFIEKLFF. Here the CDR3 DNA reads TGTGCCAGCAGCTTAGCGCAGGTGGCTTTTATTGAAAAACTGTTTTTT.

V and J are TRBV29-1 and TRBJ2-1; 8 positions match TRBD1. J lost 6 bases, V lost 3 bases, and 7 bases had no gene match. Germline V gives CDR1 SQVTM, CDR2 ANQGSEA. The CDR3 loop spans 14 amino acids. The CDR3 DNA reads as TGCAGCGTTGACGGACAGGGTCTTTTCAATGAGCAGTTCTTC. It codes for CSVDGQGLFNEQFF.

The CDR3 bases are TGTGCCAGCAGCTTTCGACAGTTGTACAATGAGCAGTTCTTC. This sequence encodes CASSFRQLYNEQFF. The rearrangement joins TRBV7-2 to TRBJ2-1; D is possibly TRBD1 (5 bases). Trimming stripped 3 bases from V and 4 bases from J, with 10 bases between. This CDR3 is 14 amino acids long. Germline values: CDR1 SGHTA, CDR2 FQGNSA.

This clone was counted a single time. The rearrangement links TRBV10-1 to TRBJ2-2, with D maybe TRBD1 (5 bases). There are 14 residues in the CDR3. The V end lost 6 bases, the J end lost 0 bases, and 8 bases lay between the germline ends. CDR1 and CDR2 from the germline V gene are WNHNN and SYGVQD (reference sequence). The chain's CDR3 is CASSTGSNTGELFF. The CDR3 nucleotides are TGCGCCAGCAGCACAGGATCGAACACCGGGGAGCTGTTTTTT.

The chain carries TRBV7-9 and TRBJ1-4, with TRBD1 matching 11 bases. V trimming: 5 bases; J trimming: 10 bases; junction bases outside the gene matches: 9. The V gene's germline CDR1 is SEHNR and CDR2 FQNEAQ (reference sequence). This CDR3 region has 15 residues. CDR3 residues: CASSPPGQGVVKLFF. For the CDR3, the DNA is TGTGCCAGCAGCCCGCCGGGACAGGGGGTAGTAAAACTGTTTTTT.

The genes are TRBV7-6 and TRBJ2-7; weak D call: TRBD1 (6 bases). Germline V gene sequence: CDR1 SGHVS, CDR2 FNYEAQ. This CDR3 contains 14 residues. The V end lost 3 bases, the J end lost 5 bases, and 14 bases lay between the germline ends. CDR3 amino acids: CASSFQGMGDEQYF. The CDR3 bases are TGTGCCAGCAGCTTTCAGGGGATGGGCGACGAGCAGTACTTC.

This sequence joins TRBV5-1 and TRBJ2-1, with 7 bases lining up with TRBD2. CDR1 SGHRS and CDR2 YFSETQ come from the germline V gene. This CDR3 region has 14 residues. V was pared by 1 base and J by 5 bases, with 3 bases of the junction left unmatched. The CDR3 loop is CASSLRDYNNEQFF. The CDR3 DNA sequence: TGCGCCAGCAGCTTGCGGGACTACAACAATGAGCAGTTCTTC.

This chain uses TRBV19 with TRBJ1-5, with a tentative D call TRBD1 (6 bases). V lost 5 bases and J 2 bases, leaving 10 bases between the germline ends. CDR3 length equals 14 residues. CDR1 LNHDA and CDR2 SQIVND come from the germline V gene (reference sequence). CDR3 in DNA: TGTGCCAGTAGTGGGGGGCAGGGCAATCAGCCCCAGCATTTT. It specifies CASSGGQGNQPQHF.

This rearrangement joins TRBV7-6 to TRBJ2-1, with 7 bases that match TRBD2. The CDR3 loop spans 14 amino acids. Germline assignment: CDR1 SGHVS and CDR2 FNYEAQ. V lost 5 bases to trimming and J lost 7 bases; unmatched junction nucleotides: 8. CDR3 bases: TGTGCCAGCAGCGGTAGGGTAGCGGGTAATGAGCAGTTCTTC. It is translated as CASSGRVAGNEQFF.

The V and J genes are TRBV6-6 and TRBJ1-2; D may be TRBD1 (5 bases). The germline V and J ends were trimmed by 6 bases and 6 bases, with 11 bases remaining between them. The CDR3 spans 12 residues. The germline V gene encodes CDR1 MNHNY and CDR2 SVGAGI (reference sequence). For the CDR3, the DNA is TGTGCCAGCAGACGACAGTTTGATGGCTACACCTTC. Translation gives CASRRQFDGYTF.